This is a list of T cell receptor beta chains from one sample in a study of T cells in Graves' hyperthyroidism and ophthalmopathy. In TCRdb, the multiplex PCR reads were re-called with MiXCR into one record per CDR3 protein. The repertoire holds 500,000 to 800,000 distinct CDR3 sequences, with 45% as singletons. Material for sequencing was peripheral blood or thyroid tissue (not recorded which). These receptors came from an adult man with Graves' disease, either hyperthyroidism or ophthalmopathy (not recorded which). Each CDR3 is given with its conserved first and last residue. A D gene is named only where the DNA matches it firmly. Part of the rows lack a size; the others show once, few, many or a class for expanded clones.

d_gene	abundance	v_gene	j_gene	CDR3aa	CDR3nt
-	once	TRBV11-1	TRBJ1-2	CASKPAGSYGYTF	TGTGCCAGCAAGCCGGCGGGGTCCTATGGCTACACCTTC
-	few	TRBV7-2	TRBJ2-2	CASSLDLGGGTGELFF	TGTGCCAGCAGCTTAGATTTAGGGGGGGGGACCGGGGAGCTGTTTTTT
-	-	TRBV7-9	TRBJ1-3	CASSPPSGPNTIYF	TGTGCCAGCAGCCCGCCTAGCGGTCCGAACACCATATATTTT
-	few	TRBV7-8	TRBJ2-2	CASSPPGGGELFF	TGTGCCAGCAGCCCCCCTGGGGGCGGGGAGCTGTTTTTT
TRBD1	-	TRBV2	TRBJ1-5	CASKTGTDSNQPQHF	TGTGCCAGCAAGACCGGGACAGATAGCAATCAGCCCCAGCATTTT
TRBD1	many	TRBV10-3	TRBJ2-5	CAISDRDSGYQETQYF	TGTGCCATCAGTGACCGGGACAGTGGGTACCAAGAGACCCAGTACTTC
-	few	TRBV9	TRBJ1-3	CASSVEMASGNTIYF	TGTGCCAGCAGCGTAGAGATGGCGTCTGGAAACACCATATATTTT
TRBD1	few	TRBV20-1	TRBJ1-2	CSAARQGEIYGYTF	TGCAGTGCTGCAAGACAGGGAGAGATCTATGGCTACACCTTC
-	-	TRBV11-3	TRBJ2-2	CASSLEGVAGELFF	TGTGCCAGCAGCTTAGAGGGAGTTGCTGGGGAGCTGTTTTTT
-	-	TRBV29-1	TRBJ1-3	CSPRRSGNTIYF	TGCAGCCCGCGAAGGTCTGGAAACACCATATATTTT
TRBD2	-	TRBV9	TRBJ2-5	CASSQGLAGGGETQYF	TGTGCCAGCAGCCAAGGCCTAGCGGGAGGTGGGGAGACCCAGTACTTC
TRBD1	-	TRBV5-1	TRBJ2-5	CASSSDRQNQETQYF	TGCGCCAGCAGCTCGGACAGGCAGAACCAAGAGACCCAGTACTTC
-	-	TRBV2	TRBJ1-2	CASSYGQGSAGYTF	TGTGCCAGCAGTTACGGGCAGGGAAGTGCGGGCTACACCTTC
TRBD2	-	TRBV4-2	TRBJ2-5	CASSFRAGEETQYF	TGTGCCAGTAGTTTCAGGGCGGGGGAAGAGACCCAGTACTTC
-	many	TRBV29-1	TRBJ1-2	CSTLAARRHGYTF	TGCAGCACTCTTGCCGCCAGGCGGCACGGCTACACCTTC
TRBD2	-	TRBV7-6	TRBJ2-7	CASITSGPQYF	TGTGCCAGCATTACTAGCGGGCCCCAGTACTTC
-	once	TRBV24-1	TRBJ2-2	CATSAEGAPGELFF	TGTGCCACCAGTGCGGAGGGGGCTCCCGGGGAGCTGTTTTTT
-	-	TRBV7-9	TRBJ2-5	CASSWEGVVRETQYF	TGTGCCAGCAGTTGGGAAGGGGTGGTAAGAGAGACCCAGTACTTC
TRBD1	-	TRBV7-9	TRBJ2-7	CASSFRDRGDYYEQYF	TGTGCCAGCAGCTTCCGGGACAGGGGGGACTATTACGAGCAGTACTTC
-	-	TRBV25-1	TRBJ1-3	CASSNRILSGNTIYF	TGTGCCAGCAGTAACAGGATTCTCTCTGGAAACACCATATATTTT
-	-	TRBV10-3	TRBJ1-6	CAISVAGRNSPLHF	TGTGCCATCAGTGTAGCAGGCCGGAATTCACCCCTCCACTTT
-	many	TRBV10-3	TRBJ1-3	CAISGSDSGNTIYF	TGTGCCATCAGCGGGTCGGACTCTGGAAACACCATATATTTT
-	few	TRBV19	TRBJ1-1	CASSIKGLEAFF	TGTGCCAGTAGTATAAAAGGGCTGGAAGCTTTCTTT
-	-	TRBV6-6	TRBJ2-7	CASSYTRSYEQYF	TGTGCCAGCAGTTACACTCGATCGTACGAGCAGTACTTC
TRBD1	-	TRBV2	TRBJ1-2	CASSVGQGFYGYTF	TGTGCCAGCAGTGTGGGACAGGGGTTTTATGGCTACACCTTC
TRBD2	-	TRBV2	TRBJ2-7	CASRDGPSGASSYEQYF	TGTGCCAGCAGAGATGGACCGAGCGGGGCGAGCTCCTACGAGCAGTACTTC
-	few	TRBV2	TRBJ1-5	CASRGSDQPQHF	TGTGCCAGCAGGGGCAGCGATCAGCCCCAGCATTTT
-	many	TRBV29-1	TRBJ1-3	CSVEDWAGNTIYF	TGCAGCGTTGAAGACTGGGCTGGAAACACCATATATTTT
-	many	TRBV7-2	TRBJ1-5	CASSPTGSSGQPQHF	TGTGCCAGCAGCCCAACAGGGTCGTCCGGGCAGCCCCAGCATTTT
-	few	TRBV19	TRBJ1-6	CASNQATAAYNSPLHF	TGTGCCAGTAATCAGGCAACAGCAGCGTATAATTCACCCCTCCACTTT
TRBD1	-	TRBV9	TRBJ1-4	CASSVGRTGGASANEKLFF	TGTGCCAGCAGCGTAGGCCGGACAGGGGGCGCGTCTGCTAATGAAAAACTGTTTTTT
TRBD1	many	TRBV10-3	TRBJ1-6	CAATGTGDSPLHF	TGTGCCGCTACTGGGACAGGGGATTCACCCCTCCACTTT
-	-	TRBV2	TRBJ2-7	CAGGASVAYEQYF	TGTGCCGGAGGGGCTAGCGTAGCCTACGAGCAGTACTTC
-	many	TRBV20-1	TRBJ1-6	CSASSFTEGTNSPLHF	TGCAGTGCCAGTTCCTTTACCGAGGGAACCAATTCACCCCTCCACTTT
-	-	TRBV20-1	TRBJ1-5	CSAARLLNQPQHF	TGCAGTGCCGCCAGGCTCCTAAATCAGCCCCAGCATTTT
TRBD1	-	TRBV2	TRBJ1-6	CASKDRGLSALHF	TGTGCCAGCAAGGACAGGGGGCTTTCGGCCCTCCACTTT
-	-	TRBV7-9	TRBJ1-1	CASSLKQGGTEAFF	TGTGCCAGCAGCTTAAAACAGGGTGGGACTGAAGCTTTCTTT
TRBD1	few	TRBV6-5	TRBJ1-6	CASSYTWTGSGSPLHF	TGTGCCAGCAGTTACACCTGGACAGGGTCGGGTTCACCCCTCCACTTT
TRBD2	few	TRBV6-5	TRBJ2-7	CASRLAGGGSYEQYF	TGTGCCAGCAGGTTAGCGGGAGGAGGTAGCTACGAGCAGTACTTC
-	many	TRBV7-6	TRBJ2-5	CASSLLPKLAQYF	TGTGCCAGCAGCTTACTCCCAAAACTAGCCCAGTACTTC
-	-	TRBV24-1	TRBJ1-5	CATSDRTQHF	TGTGCCACCAGTGACCGGACGCAGCATTTT
-	many	TRBV20-1	TRBJ1-5	CSATPPGDQPQHF	TGCAGTGCTACCCCCCCAGGGGACCAGCCCCAGCATTTT
-	once	TRBV7-2	TRBJ1-1	CASSPESRGYTEAFF	TGTGCCAGCAGCCCCGAGAGCCGCGGGTACACTGAAGCTTTCTTT
-	few	TRBV2	TRBJ1-5	CASSQVSESPQHF	TGTGCCAGCAGCCAAGTTTCTGAGTCGCCCCAGCATTTT
TRBD1	many	TRBV7-6	TRBJ1-2	CASSVRAGQGNYGYTF	TGTGCCAGCAGCGTGCGGGCCGGACAGGGGAACTATGGCTACACCTTC
-	-	TRBV5-5	TRBJ1-1	CASSQGQGRSTEAFF	TGTGCCAGCAGCCAGGGGCAGGGGAGGTCCACTGAAGCTTTCTTT
-	-	TRBV24-1	TRBJ1-1	CATLGRAAEAFF	TGTGCCACCTTAGGCAGGGCGGCTGAAGCTTTCTTT
-	-	TRBV25-1	TRBJ2-5	CASSARGLGPGETQYF	TGTGCCAGCAGTGCTAGAGGCCTCGGGCCAGGAGAGACCCAGTACTTC
TRBD1	-	TRBV2	TRBJ1-2	CASREGPQGDGYTF	TGTGCCAGCAGGGAAGGGCCCCAGGGGGATGGCTACACCTTC
TRBD1	few	TRBV4-1	TRBJ2-5	CASSLDRAQYF	TGTGCCAGCAGCTTGGACAGGGCCCAGTACTTC
-	-	TRBV9	TRBJ1-1	CASSVAGRATEAFF	TGTGCCAGCAGCGTAGCGGGCCGCGCGACTGAAGCTTTCTTT
-	few	TRBV7-9	TRBJ1-1	CASSQGIRPRAFF	TGTGCCAGCAGCCAAGGGATAAGGCCCAGAGCTTTCTTT
TRBD1	-	TRBV12-3/TRBV12-4	TRBJ1-2	CASSSGQGEGYTF	TGTGCCAGCAGTTCGGGACAGGGGGAAGGCTACACCTTC
TRBD1	-	TRBV5-6	TRBJ1-1	CASSRSGGSGAFF	TGTGCCAGCAGCCGCTCAGGGGGGTCCGGAGCTTTCTTT